One and the same sample provided the 19 T cell receptor beta chains below, sequenced in a study of shared clonotypes between healthy human individuals. Data came from immunoSEQ multiplex PCR; TCRdb stores just in-frame clones and leaves some out. This table has around 510,000 clones, about 96% appearing once. The sample consisted of naive CD4+ T cells sorted from blood. Noted subset: CD45RA+ positively selected. These TCRs come from a woman aged 30 to 39 in good health.

This clone appeared once. This rearrangement joins TRBV18 to TRBJ2-3; D is perhaps TRBD2 (5 bases). This CDR3 is built from 18 residues. Trimming stripped 4 bases from V and 2 bases from J, with 22 bases between. Germline V gene data show CDR1 as KGHSH and CDR2 as LQKENI. The CDR3 sequence: CASSLPHRGRLLTDTQYF. As DNA, the CDR3 is TGTGCCAGCTCACTGCCACACCGCGGGCGCCTCCTCACAGATACGCAGTATTTT.

This clone was recorded once. The chain combines TRBV27 with TRBJ2-1; D is uncertain. The CDR3 consists of 15 residues. Germline V gene lookup returns CDR1 MNHEY and CDR2 SMNVEV (reference sequence). V lost 5 bases to trimming and J lost 0 bases, with 11 bases between them. The CDR3 DNA reads TGTGCCAGCAGTCTCGAGACGACCTCCTACAATGAGCAGTTCTTC. It translates to CASSLETTSYNEQFF.

This chain joins TRBV4-1 and TRBJ2-7; 9 bases are shared with TRBD2. The CDR3 consists of 15 residues. V lost 6 bases to trimming and J lost 4 bases; unmatched junction nucleotides: 10. CDR1 is MGHRA, CDR2 YSYEKL, per germline. As DNA, the CDR3 is TGCGCCAGCAGTTTCCGGGCTAGCGGGATGTACGAGCAGTACTTC. Translated: CASSFRASGMYEQYF.

This clone was seen only a few times. The chain links TRBV5-1 to TRBJ1-5; TRBD1 matches 11 bases. The CDR3 length is 15 residues. Trimming at V came to 4 bases and at J to 6 bases, leaving 6 bases not matched to a gene. Looked up from germline, CDR1 is SGHRS and CDR2 is YFSETQ. DNA of the CDR3: TGCGCCAGCAGCAGAGCCGGGACAGGGGGTCAGCCCCAGCATTTT. It codes for CASSRAGTGGQPQHF.

The rearrangement uses TRBV11-2 and TRBJ2-3; the D gene is possibly TRBD2 (6 bases). Trimming took off 5 bases at V and 0 bases at J, with 15 bases between the two ends. Germline lookup yields CDR1 SGHAT and CDR2 FQNNGV. This CDR3 region has 16 residues. The CDR3 nucleotides are TGTGCCAGCAGCAGAGGGGCGGGACCCAGCACAGATACGCAGTATTTT. This sequence encodes CASSRGAGPSTDTQYF. The complete variable domain, with remaining parts taken from reference TRBV11-2 and TRBJ2-3, reads EAGVAQSPRYKIIEKRQSVAFWCNPISGHATLYWYQQILGQGPKLLIQFQNNGVVDDSQLPKDRFSAERLKGVDSTLKIQPAKLEDSAVYLCASSRGAGPSTDTQYFGPGTRLTVL.

This clone was seen just once. This chain uses TRBV28 with TRBJ1-2; 10 nucleotides line up with TRBD1. The V gene's germline CDR1 is MDHEN and CDR2 SYDVKM. J lost 7 bases, V lost 2 bases, and 22 bases had no gene match. The CDR3 loop spans 20 amino acids. The CDR3 is CASSLIEGGTGVRRAPGYTF. The CDR3 nucleotides read TGTGCCAGCAGTTTAATTGAAGGTGGGACAGGGGTACGTCGGGCTCCTGGCTACACCTTC.

V is TRBV19 and J is TRBJ2-3; 9 positions agree with TRBD2. The J segment lost 3 bases and the V segment lost 4 bases, leaving 8 bases of the junction unmatched. There are 16 residues in the CDR3. CDR1 and CDR2 from the germline V gene are LNHDA and SQIVND (reference sequence). The chain's CDR3 is CASSTLAGKKTDTQYF. CDR3 sequence (DNA): TGTGCCAGTAGTACTCTAGCGGGGAAGAAAACAGATACGCAGTATTTT.

V is TRBV6-5 and J is TRBJ2-5, with TRBD1 matching 10 bases. The DNA end is a closer match to TRBJ2-7, so the J assignment may be wrong. Germline V gene lookup returns CDR1 MNHEY and CDR2 SVGAGI. This CDR3 comprises 15 residues. This CDR3 is CASSAPGTGVYEQYF. In nucleotides, the CDR3 is TGTGCCAGCAGCGCCCCCGGGACAGGGGTTTACGAGCAGTACTTC.

In nucleotides, the CDR3 is TGTGCCAGCGTACCGGGACTAGCGGGAGTGGGATTAGAGACCCAGTACTTC. This translates into CASVPGLAGVGLETQYF. This chain joins TRBV2 and TRBJ2-5, with 14 bases matching TRBD2. This CDR3 is built from 17 residues. Trimming at V came to 8 bases and at J to 4 bases, leaving 12 bases not matched to a gene. Germline V gene data show CDR1 as SNHLY and CDR2 as FYNNEI.

The chain joins TRBV19 to TRBJ1-5; 7 nucleotides match TRBD1. V lost 6 bases, J lost 2 bases, and 4 bases stayed unmatched. CDR3 size: 14 residues. In germline, CDR1 is LNHDA, CDR2 SQIVND (reference sequence). CDR3 loop: CASSPGQGNQPQHF. CDR3 sequence (DNA): TGTGCCAGTAGCCCTGGACAGGGCAATCAGCCCCAGCATTTT.

J is TRBJ2-5 and V is TRBV2, with 11 bases that match TRBD2. Germline CDR1 is SNHLY and CDR2 is FYNNEI. V trimming: 6 bases; J trimming: 7 bases; junction bases outside the gene matches: 10. The CDR3 has 15 amino acids. CDR3 sequence (DNA): TGTGCCAGCAGCCTCCTAGCGGGAGGCGTAACGACCCAGTACTTC. Translation gives CASSLLAGGVTTQYF.

The rearrangement uses TRBV2 and TRBJ2-3; tentatively, D is TRBD1 (6 bases). The CDR3 loop spans 17 amino acids. Germline V CDR1 and CDR2: SNHLY, FYNNEI. V was clipped by 1 base and J by 5 bases, with 19 bases between them. For the CDR3, the DNA is TGTGCCAGCAGTGAAGGGGGACACACCTTCGCTGGAGATACGCAGTATTTT. Its protein is CASSEGGHTFAGDTQYF.

This clone was detected only once. V and J are TRBV5-1 and TRBJ1-5; D perhaps matches TRBD1 (6 bases). Germline CDR1 reads SGHRS; CDR2 reads YFSETQ. Trimming removed 1 base at V and 5 bases at J, with 10 bases between. The CDR3 totals 14 residues. The CDR3 spells CASSLRGGHQPQHF. In DNA form, the CDR3 reads TGCGCCAGCAGCTTGAGAGGGGGGCATCAGCCCCAGCATTTT.

The chain carries TRBV7-9 and TRBJ2-2; D remains unclear. V lost 2 bases to trimming and J lost 2 bases, with 6 bases between them. This CDR3 is 14 amino acids long. CDR1 and CDR2 from the germline V gene are SEHNR and FQNEAQ (reference sequence). DNA of the CDR3: TGTGCCAGCAGCTTATCTCTAAACACCGGGGAGCTGTTTTTT. Protein: CASSLSLNTGELFF.

The chain combines TRBV6-1 with TRBJ1-3; D call uncertain. Germline V gives CDR1 MNHNS, CDR2 SASEGT. The CDR3 covers 15 residues. The V end lost 7 bases, the J end lost 0 bases, and 13 bases lay between the germline ends. The DNA of the CDR3 is TGTGCCAGCACCGAGCCAAGTTACTCTGGAAACACCATATATTTT. Encoded protein: CASTEPSYSGNTIYF.

V is TRBV6-6 and J is TRBJ2-7; 8 nucleotides line up with TRBD2. With 7 bases clipped from V and 6 bases from J, the junction kept 11 bases outside the gene matches. This CDR3 comprises 14 residues. Germline values: CDR1 MNHNY, CDR2 SVGAGI (reference sequence). The CDR3 protein is CASTRASGGVEQYF. The CDR3 coding sequence is TGTGCCAGCACCCGGGCCTCGGGGGGGGTCGAGCAGTACTTC.

The chain couples TRBV2 to TRBJ2-1, with 11 bases aligning to TRBD2. This CDR3 is 16 amino acids long. Losses at the gene ends were 5 bases for V and 7 bases for J; bases not matched to a gene: 10. Germline CDR1 and CDR2: SNHLY and FYNNEI. CDR3 in DNA: TGTGCCAGCAGTTTTGTAGCGGGAGGGCCGGGAAATGAGCAGTTCTTC. This sequence encodes CASSFVAGGPGNEQFF.

Worth noting for this clone: Other DNA sequences within the sample encode an identical CDR3. The rearrangement links TRBV27 to TRBJ2-1, with 12 positions matching TRBD2. Trimming removed 6 bases from V and 0 bases from J; junction bases left unmatched: 0. Germline-derived CDR1 and CDR2 are MNHEY and SMNVEV (reference sequence). This CDR3 has 15 residues. CDR3 DNA: TGTGCCAGCAGACTAGCGGGAGGCTCCTACAATGAGCAGTTCTTC. This codes for CASRLAGGSYNEQFF.

This sequence joins TRBV5-1 and TRBJ2-7, with 7 bases fitting TRBD2. The germline gives CDR1 SGHRS, CDR2 YFSETQ. Unmatched junction bases numbered 12, after V lost 4 bases and J lost 2 bases. This CDR3 contains 16 residues. CDR3 sequence: CASSPQIGGGTYEQYF. CDR3 in DNA: TGCGCCAGCAGCCCGCAGATTGGGGGAGGGACCTACGAGCAGTACTTC.